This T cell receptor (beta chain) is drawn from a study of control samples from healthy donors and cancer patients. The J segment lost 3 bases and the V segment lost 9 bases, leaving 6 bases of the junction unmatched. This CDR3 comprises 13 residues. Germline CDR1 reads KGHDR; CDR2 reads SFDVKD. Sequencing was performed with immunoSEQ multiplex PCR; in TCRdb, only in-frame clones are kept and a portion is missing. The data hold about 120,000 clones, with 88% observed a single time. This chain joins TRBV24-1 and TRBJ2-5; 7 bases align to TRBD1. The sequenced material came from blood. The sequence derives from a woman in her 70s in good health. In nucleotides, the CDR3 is TGTGCCACCGCCCCCGGGACAGAAGAGACCCAGTACTTC. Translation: CATAPGTEETQYF.